The 14 T cell receptor beta chains given below trace back to one sample, sequenced in a study of blood T cells in healthy people across ages. The authors ran a second PCR of about 6 to 12 cycles using a sample-barcoded 5' primer and a J-beta primer mix. Via MiXCR, TCRdb re-called the 5' RACE reads, giving one row per CDR3 protein. The sample shows 1.2 million to 1.5 million distinct CDR3 sequences, approximately 42% of them seen only once. The sequencing input was blood. The receptors stem from a woman under 30 in good health.

The chain has TRBV4-1 and TRBJ1-2; D call uncertain. Germline lookup yields CDR1 MGHRA and CDR2 YSYEKL. V lost 0 bases and J lost 2, with 10 bases in between. This CDR3 is built from 15 residues. CDR3 sequence reads: CASSQDGEENYGYTF. CDR3 nucleotides: TGCGCCAGCAGCCAAGATGGCGAGGAAAACTATGGCTACACCTTC.

This clonotype was seen more than once but under ten times. The V gene is TRBV25-1, the J gene TRBJ2-7; 7 nucleotides align to TRBD1. The CDR3 length is 15 residues. V gave up 6 bases and J gave up 6 bases; unmatched junction bases: 14. Per germline, CDR1 MGHDK and CDR2 SYGVNS. The CDR3 sequence: CASSPNGQVGVEQYF. CDR3 nucleotide sequence: TGTGCCAGCAGCCCAAACGGACAGGTAGGGGTCGAGCAGTACTTC.

The gene calls are TRBV27 and TRBJ1-2; D is possibly TRBD1 (5 bases). Germline V gene sequence: CDR1 MNHEY, CDR2 SMNVEV (reference sequence). The CDR3 loop spans 16 amino acids. V was cut by 5 bases and J by 7 bases, with 23 bases left in between. The CDR3 is CASSLEGIRRPFGYTF. The CDR3 coding sequence is TGTGCCAGCAGTCTAGAGGGGATCCGGCGGCCCTTTGGCTACACCTTC.

This clonotype occurred a few times. V and J are TRBV10-3 and TRBJ2-5, with 12 bases that match TRBD1. Germline-derived CDR1 and CDR2 are ENHRY and SYGVKD. Germline trimming cut 6 bases from V and 5 bases from J; bases unmatched to any gene: 4. The CDR3 is 14 amino acids. The CDR3 bases are TGTGCCATCAGGGCCGGGACAGGGGGCGAGACCCAGTACTTC. Protein: CAIRAGTGGETQYF.

A few counts support this clonotype. The rearrangement joins TRBV2 to TRBJ2-1, with 7 bases matching TRBD1. Trimming at V came to 2 bases and at J to 10 bases, leaving 8 bases not matched to a gene. This CDR3 is built from 14 residues. The germline V gene has CDR1 SNHLY and CDR2 FYNNEI. The CDR3 spells CASSESPARGEQFF. CDR3 DNA: TGTGCCAGCAGTGAATCCCCGGCCAGGGGGGAGCAGTTCTTC.

This clonotype was observed at least ten times. The V and J genes are TRBV11-2 and TRBJ2-5; D not certain. The germline V and J ends were trimmed by 1 base and 4 bases, with 10 bases remaining between them. The length of the CDR3 is 14 residues. Germline V CDR1 and CDR2: SGHAT, FQNNGV. Here the CDR3 DNA reads TGTGCCAGCAGCTTAGGTATTACCGGAGAGACCCAGTACTTC. Amino acids: CASSLGITGETQYF.

Only a few counts were recorded for this clonotype. This sequence joins TRBV10-1 and TRBJ2-1, with TRBD2 matching over 10 bases. Trimming removed 3 bases from V and 8 bases from J; junction bases left unmatched: 7. The CDR3 is made up of 15 amino acids. Germline V CDR1 and CDR2: WNHNN, SYGVQD (reference sequence). CDR3 nucleotide sequence: TGCGCCAGCAGTGATTCTAGCGGGAGAGTCGATGAGCAGTTCTTC. Protein: CASSDSSGRVDEQFF.

The J gene is TRBJ1-6, the V gene TRBV18, with D possibly TRBD1 on 6 matching bases. The CDR3 totals 16 residues. Germline V gene data show CDR1 as KGHSH and CDR2 as LQKENI. V gave up 2 bases and J gave up 6 bases, with 14 bases separating them. In DNA, the CDR3 is TGTGCCAGCTCACCAGAAAGGGACATGCCTAATTCACCCCTCCACTTT. Amino acid sequence: CASSPERDMPNSPLHF.

The J gene is TRBJ1-5, the V gene TRBV20-1; no clear D gene. This CDR3 region has 15 residues. V lost 0 bases and J 0 bases, leaving 9 bases between the germline ends. Germline-derived CDR1 and CDR2 are DFQATT and SNEGSKA (reference sequence). DNA for the CDR3: TGCAGTGCTAGAGATCTCGGGTATAGCAATCAGCCCCAGCATTTT. Its translation is CSARDLGYSNQPQHF.

The gene calls are TRBV9 and TRBJ1-2, with a possible D match to TRBD1 (5 bases). The V gene lost 2 bases and the J gene lost 1 base, with 9 bases spanning the gap. Germline V lookup: CDR1 SGDLS, CDR2 YYNGEE. The CDR3 spans 14 residues. CDR3 bases: TGTGCCAGCAGCGTCGGGACGGTTAACTATGGCTACACCTTC. This codes for CASSVGTVNYGYTF.

V is TRBV5-1 and J is TRBJ2-1; the D gene could be TRBD1 or TRBD2 (6 bases each). Germline V gives CDR1 SGHRS, CDR2 YFSETQ. The CDR3 sequence is 15 residues long. Trimming took 1 base from V and 2 from J, leaving 10 bases between them. The CDR3 loop reads CASSLWGDTYNEQFF. CDR3 nucleotide sequence: TGCGCCAGCAGCTTGTGGGGGGACACCTACAATGAGCAGTTCTTC.

This clonotype was counted only a few times. The J gene is TRBJ2-5, the V gene TRBV3-1, with D possibly TRBD2 on 5 matching bases. The germline V and J ends were trimmed by 4 bases and 11 bases, with 11 bases remaining between them. The length of the CDR3 is 11 residues. Germline loops: CDR1 LGHDT, CDR2 YNNKEL (reference sequence). The CDR3 region is CASSRGAEQYF. In nucleotides, the CDR3 is TGTGCCAGCAGCCGAGGAGCGGAGCAGTACTTC.

Notes on this clonotype: Just one base apart from a much larger clone, this may be a read error. The chain employs TRBV12-3 or TRBV12-4 and TRBJ2-5; unclear D gene. The V end lost 5 bases, the J end lost 2 bases, and 9 bases lay between the germline ends. The CDR3 runs 13 residues. The chain's CDR3 is CASSVWGQETQYF. The CDR3 coding sequence is TGTGCCAGCAGTGTTTGGGGACAAGAGACCCAGTACTTC.

The chain recombines TRBV6-6 with TRBJ1-4; a weak D match, TRBD1 (5 bases). The CDR3 runs to 14 residues. Germline V gene sequence: CDR1 MNHNY, CDR2 SVGAGI (reference sequence). Trimming took 2 bases from V and 5 from J, leaving 9 bases between them. CDR3: CASSYDGANEKLFF. In nucleotides, the CDR3 is TGTGCCAGCAGTTACGACGGGGCGAATGAAAAACTGTTTTTT.